Listed here are 2 T cell receptor beta chains from one sample, sequenced in a study of shared clonotypes between healthy human individuals (dated by TCRdb to 2020 to 2022). Libraries were made using the immunoSEQ multiplex PCR assay. In TCRdb, the immuneACCESS table is reduced to in-frame sequences with V and J assigned. These tables do not hold every clone; where another copy was compared, an unresolved V gene accounts for under half, and the others remain unexplained. This sample comprises roughly 2,300,000 clones, less than 95% of them detected only once. The top ten hold roughly 0.34% of the sample. The material sequenced was naive CD4+ T cells from PBMCs. The cell subset or site label here, explained by the study, means: CD45RA+ positively selected. Receptors originate from a man between 18 and 29 years old in good health. Some clones in this sample may be carry-over from other donors' samples.

V usage is TRBV18 and J usage is TRBJ1-2, with a weak D call TRBD1 (6 bases). This CDR3 comprises 16 residues. The V and J ends lost 0 bases and 1 base respectively, with 12 bases between them. Germline values: CDR1 KGHSH, CDR2 LQKENI. The CDR3 DNA reads as TGTGCCAGCTCACCACCCCAGGGGCAAAGTAACTATGGCTACACCTTC. Its protein product is CASSPPQGQSNYGYTF.

This chain uses TRBV11-3 with TRBJ1-1, with D tentatively TRBD1 (6 bases). The germline V gene has CDR1 SGHNT and CDR2 YENEEA. With 5 bases removed from V and 0 bases from J, the gap between germline ends came to 13 bases. The CDR3 has 15 amino acids. This CDR3 is CASSIGTSMNTEAFF. The CDR3 nucleotides are TGTGCCAGCAGCATCGGGACATCTATGAACACTGAAGCTTTCTTT.